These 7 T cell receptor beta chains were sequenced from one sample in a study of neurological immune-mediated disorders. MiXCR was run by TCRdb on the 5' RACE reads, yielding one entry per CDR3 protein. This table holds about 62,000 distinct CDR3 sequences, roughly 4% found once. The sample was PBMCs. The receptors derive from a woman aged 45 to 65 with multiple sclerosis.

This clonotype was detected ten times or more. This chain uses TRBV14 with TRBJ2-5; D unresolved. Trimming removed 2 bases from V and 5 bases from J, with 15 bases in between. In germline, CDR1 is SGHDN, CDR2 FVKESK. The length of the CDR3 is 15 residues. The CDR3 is CASSQNTGSWETQYF. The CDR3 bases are TGTGCCAGCAGCCAAAACACCGGGTCCTGGGAGACCCAGTACTTC.

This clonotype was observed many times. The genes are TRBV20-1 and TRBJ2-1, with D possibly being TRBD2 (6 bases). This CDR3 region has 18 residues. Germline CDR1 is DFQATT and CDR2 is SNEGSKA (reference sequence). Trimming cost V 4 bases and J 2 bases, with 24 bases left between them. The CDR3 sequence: CSAIEASVAPMAYNEQFF. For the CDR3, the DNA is TGCAGTGCTATCGAGGCTAGCGTAGCCCCTATGGCCTACAATGAGCAGTTCTTC.

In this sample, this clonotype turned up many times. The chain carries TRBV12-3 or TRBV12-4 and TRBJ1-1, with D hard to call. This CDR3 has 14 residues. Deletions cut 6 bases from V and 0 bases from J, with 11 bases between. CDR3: CASRFFELNTEAFF. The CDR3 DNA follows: TGTGCCAGCAGATTCTTTGAATTGAACACTGAAGCTTTCTTT.

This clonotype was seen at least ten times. DNA for the CDR3: TGTGCCAGCAGCCAAACGGGTTGGAACACCATATATTTT. Protein: CASSQTGWNTIYF. This sequence joins TRBV14 and TRBJ1-3; D is unclear. This CDR3 spans 13 amino acids. Trimming cost V 2 bases and J 7 bases, with 9 bases left between them. Germline lookup yields CDR1 SGHDN and CDR2 FVKESK.

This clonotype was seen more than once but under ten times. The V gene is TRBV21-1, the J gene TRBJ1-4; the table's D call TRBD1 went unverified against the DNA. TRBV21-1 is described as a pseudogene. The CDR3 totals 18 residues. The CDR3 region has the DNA TGTGCCAGCAGCAAAGCCCCGGGACAGGTGAATTCTAGTGAAAAACTGTTTTTT. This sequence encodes CASSKAPGQVNSSEKLFF.

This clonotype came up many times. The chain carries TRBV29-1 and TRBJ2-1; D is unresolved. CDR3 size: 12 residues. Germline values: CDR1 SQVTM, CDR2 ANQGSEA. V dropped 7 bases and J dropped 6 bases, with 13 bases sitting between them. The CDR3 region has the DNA TGCAGCGCGGAAGGGTCCCCCAATGAGCAGTTCTTC. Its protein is CSAEGSPNEQFF.

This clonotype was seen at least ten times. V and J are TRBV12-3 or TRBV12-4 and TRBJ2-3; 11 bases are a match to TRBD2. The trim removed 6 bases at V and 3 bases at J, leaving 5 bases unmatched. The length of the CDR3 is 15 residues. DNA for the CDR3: TGTGCCAGCAGCCCCGGACTAGCGGGTACAGATACGCAGTATTTT. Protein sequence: CASSPGLAGTDTQYF.